This T cell receptor (beta chain) comes out of a study of T cell responses to AZD1222 COVID-19 vaccine. Overall study context: Second-dose schedules of about 4 or about 12 weeks were combined.

Concerning this clone itself: What it recognizes is unknown.

Sequencing was performed with immunoSEQ multiplex PCR; in TCRdb, only in-frame clones are kept and a portion is missing. In the table there are roughly 120,000 clones, 87% of which are singletons. Findings and limits, study-wide: Repertoire sampling occurred only after the peak T cell response. Clonal diversity was possibly underestimated; the donors were predominantly white British and more often female.

V shed 3 bases and J 4 bases; nucleotides not matched to a gene: 8. This CDR3 has 16 residues. In germline, CDR1 is KGHSH, CDR2 LQKENI. The TCR comes from an adult in good health. The chain has TRBV18 and TRBJ2-1; 8 bases line up with TRBD2. The sequenced sample was peripheral blood, obtained on day 0 of AZD1222 vaccination. The CDR3 bases are TGTGCCAGCTCACCCGGACTAGCCCGGGGGTACAATGAGCAGTTCTTC. Encoded protein: CASSPGLARGYNEQFF.